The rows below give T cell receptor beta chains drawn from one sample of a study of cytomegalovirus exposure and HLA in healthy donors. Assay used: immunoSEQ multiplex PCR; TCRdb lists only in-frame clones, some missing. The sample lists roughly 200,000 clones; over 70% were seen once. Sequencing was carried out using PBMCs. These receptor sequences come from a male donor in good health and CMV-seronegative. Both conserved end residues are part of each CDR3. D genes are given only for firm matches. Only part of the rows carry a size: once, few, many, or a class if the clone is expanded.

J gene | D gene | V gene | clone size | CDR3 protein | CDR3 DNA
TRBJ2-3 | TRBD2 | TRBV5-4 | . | CASSLGLAFTDTQYF | TGTGCCAGCAGCCTCGGACTAGCATTCACAGATACGCAGTATTTT
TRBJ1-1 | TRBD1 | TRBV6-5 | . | CASRETGALSEAFF | TGTGCCAGCAGGGAGACAGGGGCGTTGTCTGAAGCTTTCTTT
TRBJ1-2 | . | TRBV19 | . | CASSIVFDTNYGYTF | TGTGCCAGTAGTATAGTCTTCGACACCAACTATGGCTACACCTTC
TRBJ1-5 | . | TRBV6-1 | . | CASSEGAGFDQPQHF | TGTGCCAGCAGTGAAGGGGCAGGGTTTGATCAGCCCCAGCATTTT
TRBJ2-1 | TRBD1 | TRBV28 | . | CASSRTGRNEQFF | TGTGCCAGCAGTCGGACAGGGCGCAATGAGCAGTTCTTC
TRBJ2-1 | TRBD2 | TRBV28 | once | CASSLYGTGAGGRNEQFF | TGTGCCAGCAGTTTATACGGTACCGGGGCGGGAGGGAGGAATGAGCAGTTCTTC
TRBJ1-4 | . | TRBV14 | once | CASSRGLNEKLFF | TGTGCCAGTTCCCGCGGTCTCAATGAAAAACTGTTTTTT
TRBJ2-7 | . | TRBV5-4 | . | CASSLSHEQYF | TGTGCCAGCAGCTTGAGCCACGAGCAGTACTTC
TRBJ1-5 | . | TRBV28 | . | CASSPPRGGQPQHF | TGTGCCAGCAGTCCTCCAAGGGGTGGGCAGCCCCAGCATTTT
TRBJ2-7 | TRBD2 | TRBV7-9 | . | CASSIGLASSEQYF | TGTGCCAGCAGCATCGGACTAGCGTCAAGCGAGCAGTACTTC
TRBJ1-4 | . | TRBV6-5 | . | CASSYHRDNEKLFF | TGTGCCAGCAGTTATCACAGGGATAATGAAAAACTGTTTTTT
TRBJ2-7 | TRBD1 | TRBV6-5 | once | CASSYLGQGGYEQYF | TGTGCCAGCAGTTACTTGGGACAGGGGGGCTACGAGCAGTACTTC
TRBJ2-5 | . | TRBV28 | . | CASSFWRSQETQYF | TGTGCCAGCAGTTTTTGGCGGTCCCAAGAGACCCAGTACTTC
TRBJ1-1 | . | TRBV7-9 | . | CASSLASTGQPNTEAFF | TGCGCCAGCAGCTTAGCTTCGACTGGACAGCCGAACACTGAAGCTTTCTTT
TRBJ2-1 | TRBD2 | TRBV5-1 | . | CASSFQEQRGGEQFF | TGCGCCAGCAGCTTTCAAGAACAGCGGGGTGGTGAGCAGTTCTTC
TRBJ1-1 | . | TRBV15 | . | CATSRGGGLMNTEAFF | TGTGCCACCAGCAGAGGTGGAGGGCTGATGAACACTGAAGCTTTCTTT
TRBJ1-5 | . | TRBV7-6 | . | CASSLASGLNQPQHF | TGTGCCAGCAGCTTAGCGTCAGGCCTCAATCAGCCCCAGCATTTT
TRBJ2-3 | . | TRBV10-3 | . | CAIRRTIQDTQYF | TGTGCCATCAGGAGGACTATCCAGGATACGCAGTATTTT
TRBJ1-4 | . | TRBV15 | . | CATSRVGGKLFF | TGTGCCACCAGCAGAGTGGGGGGAAAACTGTTTTTT
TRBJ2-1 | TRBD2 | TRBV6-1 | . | CASSDGLAGDRYLNEQFF | TGTGCCAGCAGTGATGGACTAGCGGGGGACCGATATCTAAATGAGCAGTTCTTC
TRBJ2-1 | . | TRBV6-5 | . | CASSPQGTVEQFF | TGTGCCAGCAGTCCTCAGGGTACGGTTGAGCAGTTCTTC
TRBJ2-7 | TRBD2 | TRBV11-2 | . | CASRAIAGALSYEQYF | TGTGCCAGCAGGGCGATAGCGGGAGCGCTCTCCTACGAGCAGTACTTC
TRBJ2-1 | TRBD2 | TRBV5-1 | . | CASSFEQAGGVEQFF | TGCGCCAGCAGCTTCGAACAAGCGGGGGGCGTTGAGCAGTTCTTC
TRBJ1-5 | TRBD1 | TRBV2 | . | CASSDMTGGNQPQHF | TGTGCCAGCAGCGATATGACAGGGGGCAATCAGCCCCAGCATTTT
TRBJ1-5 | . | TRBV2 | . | CASGQSDSQPQHF | TGTGCCAGCGGCCAGTCGGACAGTCAGCCCCAGCATTTT
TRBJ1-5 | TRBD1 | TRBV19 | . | CASSISGQGVPFNQPQHF | TGTGCCAGTAGTATATCTGGACAGGGTGTACCTTTCAATCAGCCCCAGCATTTT
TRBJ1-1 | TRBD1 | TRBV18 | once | CASSHKLQGSNTEAFF | TGTGCCAGCTCACACAAGCTACAGGGGTCGAACACTGAAGCTTTCTTT
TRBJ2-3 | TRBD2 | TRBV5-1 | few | CASSPGLAFTDTQYF | TGCGCCAGCAGCCCGGGACTAGCGTTTACAGATACGCAGTATTTT
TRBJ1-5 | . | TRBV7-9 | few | CASSSDADQPQHF | TGTGCCAGCAGCTCCGACGCGGATCAGCCCCAGCATTTT
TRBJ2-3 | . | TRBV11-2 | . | CASSLGDGGVSSDTQYF | TGTGCCAGCAGCTTAGGGGACGGGGGAGTTTCTTCAGATACGCAGTATTTT
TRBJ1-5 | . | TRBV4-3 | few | CASSQALKRAGTGHF | TGCGCCAGCAGCCAAGCGTTGAAGAGGGCCGGTACCGGGCATTTT
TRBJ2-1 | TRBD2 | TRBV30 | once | CAWAERLAGRFYNEQFF | TGTGCCTGGGCCGAGCGGCTAGCGGGACGCTTCTACAATGAGCAGTTCTTC
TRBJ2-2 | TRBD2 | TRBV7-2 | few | CASSLVGPSGDNTGELFF | TGTGCCAGCAGCTTAGTGGGTCCTAGCGGGGACAACACCGGGGAGCTGTTTTTT